The 8 T cell receptor beta chains below all came from one sample that was sequenced in a study of cytomegalovirus exposure and HLA in healthy donors. Amplification used 60 Vbeta primers and 13 Jbeta primers. Profiled with immunoSEQ multiplex PCR; TCRdb holds only in-frame clones, not every one. The sample lists roughly 120,000 clones, 70% to 80% occurring once. The sample comprised PBMCs. Every receptor here comes from a man in his forties or fifties in good health and CMV-seronegative.

The chain has TRBV18 and TRBJ2-2; D uncertain. The V end lost 8 bases, the J end lost 2 bases, and 21 bases lay between the germline ends. The CDR3 is 17 amino acids. Germline-derived CDR1 and CDR2 are KGHSH and LQKENI. The CDR3 DNA reads as TGTGCCAGCCAAGAGTCGGCTAGTTTCCCTAACACCGGGGAGCTGTTTTTT. This sequence encodes CASQESASFPNTGELFF. The full variable domain, completed using reference TRBV18 and TRBJ2-2, is NAGVMQNPRHLVRRRGQEARLRCSPMKGHSHVYWYRQLPEEGLKFMVYLQKENIIDESGMPKERFSAEFPKEGPSILRIQQVVRGDSAAYFCASQESASFPNTGELFFGEGSRLTVL.

The rearrangement joins TRBV12-5 to TRBJ2-7; 9 bases are a match to TRBD1. CDR3 length: 11 amino acids. The germline V gene encodes CDR1 LGHNT and CDR2 FRNRAP. The CDR3 DNA is TGTGCCACGGGACAGGGCTACGAGCAGTACTTC. Protein product: CATGQGYEQYF.

The chain employs TRBV10-3 and TRBJ1-2; 11 positions match TRBD1. The CDR3 is 18 residues long. The V segment lost 2 bases and the J segment 3 bases; nucleotides outside the gene matches: 11. Germline CDR1 is ENHRY and CDR2 is SYGVKD. The CDR3: CAISEPAGTGGKDYGYTF. CDR3 DNA sequence: TGTGCCATCAGTGAGCCTGCCGGGACAGGGGGTAAAGACTATGGCTACACCTTC.

The gene calls are TRBV7-6 and TRBJ2-5; 7 nucleotides align to TRBD1. The CDR3 runs 13 residues. The germline V gene has CDR1 SGHVS and CDR2 FNYEAQ. The V segment lost 6 bases and the J segment 4 bases; nucleotides outside the gene matches: 5. The CDR3 here is CASSRQGPETQYF. The CDR3 DNA sequence: TGTGCCAGCAGTCGACAGGGTCCAGAGACCCAGTACTTC.

The chain is built from TRBV19 and TRBJ1-5, with D perhaps matching TRBD1 (5 bases). The CDR3 contains 13 residues. Between the trimmed V and J ends, which lost 5 bases and 6 bases, there was a span of 11 bases. The germline V gene has CDR1 LNHDA and CDR2 SQIVND (reference sequence). The DNA of the CDR3 is TGTGCCAGTAGTGCGGGGGGAGCTCAGCCCCAGCATTTT. Translation: CASSAGGAQPQHF.

The rearrangement uses TRBV4-1 and TRBJ2-3; 10 nucleotides line up with TRBD1. V lost 4 bases to trimming and J lost 2 bases; unmatched junction nucleotides: 6. Germline V gene lookup returns CDR1 MGHRA and CDR2 YSYEKL. The CDR3 extends over 16 amino acids. CDR3 bases: TGCGCCAGCAGCCCCTCGGGGACAGGGGCCACAGATACGCAGTATTTT. This encodes CASSPSGTGATDTQYF.

This clone was seen a handful of times. The J gene is TRBJ2-7, the V gene TRBV4-2; 7 bases agree with TRBD2. Trimming cost V 3 bases and J 5 bases; bases outside gene matches: 10. Germline V gene data show CDR1 as LGHNA and CDR2 as YNFKEQ. This CDR3 comprises 15 residues. The CDR3 DNA follows: TGTGCCAGCAGCCAGGGCGGGGGAGGCTCTGACGAGCAGTACTTC. This codes for CASSQGGGGSDEQYF.

The J gene is TRBJ2-5, the V gene TRBV4-2, with 14 bases matching TRBD2. The J segment lost 4 bases and the V segment lost 1 base, leaving 2 bases of the junction unmatched. CDR3 size: 16 residues. Germline assignment: CDR1 LGHNA and CDR2 YNFKEQ. CDR3 sequence: CASSQGLAGGSETQYF. The CDR3 region has the DNA TGTGCCAGCAGCCAAGGACTAGCGGGGGGGTCAGAGACCCAGTACTTC.